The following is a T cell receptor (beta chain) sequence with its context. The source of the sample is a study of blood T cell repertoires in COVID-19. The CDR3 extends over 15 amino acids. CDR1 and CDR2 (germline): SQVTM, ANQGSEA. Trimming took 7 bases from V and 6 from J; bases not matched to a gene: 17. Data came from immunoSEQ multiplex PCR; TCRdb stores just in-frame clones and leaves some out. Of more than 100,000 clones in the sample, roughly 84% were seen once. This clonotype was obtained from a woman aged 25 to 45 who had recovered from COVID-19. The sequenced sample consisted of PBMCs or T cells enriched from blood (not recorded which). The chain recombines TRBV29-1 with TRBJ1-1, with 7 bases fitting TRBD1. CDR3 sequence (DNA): TGCAGCGGTCGTAAAACCAGGGGGGAGAGGTCTGAAGCTTTCTTT. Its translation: CSGRKTRGERSEAFF.